This TCR beta chain is from a study of CD8 T cells in ankylosing spondylitis. Findings of the study overall: In peripheral blood, disease-linked CD8+ clones occurred at relatively low frequencies. Reports say disease-linked clones showed up significantly more in matched ankylosing spondylitis synovial fluid.

TCRdb itself ran the 5' RACE reads through MiXCR, one entry per CDR3 protein. The sample holds under 300,000 distinct CDR3 sequences, 7.5% to 9% seen once. This clonotype was counted ten times or more. Its target is not known. CDR3 size: 14 residues. V shed 6 bases, J shed 7 bases, and the junction held 7 bases outside the gene matches. V usage is TRBV12-3 or TRBV12-4 and J usage is TRBJ1-5; TRBD1 matches 9 bases. The sequencing sample was made of blood, either unsorted or a sorted T cell fraction (not recorded which). The TCR comes from a male donor with ankylosing spondylitis or in good health (not recorded which). The CDR3 protein is CASSQTGGRQPQHF. As DNA, the CDR3 is TGTGCCAGCAGCCAGACAGGGGGAAGGCAGCCCCAGCATTTT.